This TCR beta chain originates from a study of blood T cell repertoires in COVID-19. The germline gives CDR1 MRHNA, CDR2 SNTAGT. V was pared by 5 bases and J by 4 bases, with 9 bases between. This CDR3 region has 14 residues. The protocol was immunoSEQ multiplex PCR, while the TCRdb copy is restricted to in-frame clones and leaves out a portion. The repertoire has around 260,000 clones, roughly 87% of them found once; the top ten carry over 0.55%. This clone is medium-sized by share. The clonotype was recovered from a human donor in a cohort sampled during active COVID-19. The sequenced sample consisted of peripheral blood. This chain links TRBV6-4 with TRBJ2-6, with a tentative D call TRBD1 (6 bases). CDR3 DNA sequence: TGTGCCAGCAGTCAGGGGCAAGGGGCCAACGTCCTGACTTTC. Its translation is CASSQGQGANVLTF.